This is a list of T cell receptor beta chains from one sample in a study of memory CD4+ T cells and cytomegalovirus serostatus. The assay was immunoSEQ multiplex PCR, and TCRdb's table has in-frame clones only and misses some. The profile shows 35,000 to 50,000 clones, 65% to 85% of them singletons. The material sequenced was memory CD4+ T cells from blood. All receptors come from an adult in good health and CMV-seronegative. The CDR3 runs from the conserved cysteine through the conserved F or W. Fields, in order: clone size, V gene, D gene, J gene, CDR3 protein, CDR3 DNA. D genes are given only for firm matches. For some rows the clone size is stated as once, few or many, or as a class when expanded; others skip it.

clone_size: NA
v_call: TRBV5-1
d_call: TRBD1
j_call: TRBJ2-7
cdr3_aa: CASSPTGAMYEQYF
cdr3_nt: TGCGCCAGCAGCCCGACAGGGGCAATGTACGAGCAGTACTTC

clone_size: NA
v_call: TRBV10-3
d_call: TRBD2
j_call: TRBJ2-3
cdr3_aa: CAISQRGGIDTQYF
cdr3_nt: TGTGCCATCAGCCAGCGGGGGGGAATCGATACGCAGTATTTT

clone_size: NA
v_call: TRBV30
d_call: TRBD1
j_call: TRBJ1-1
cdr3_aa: CAWSPLGQGMRGTEAFF
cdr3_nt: TGTGCCTGGAGTCCGCTAGGACAGGGGATGAGAGGGACTGAAGCTTTCTTT

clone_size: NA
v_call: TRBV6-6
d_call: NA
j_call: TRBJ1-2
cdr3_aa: CASRNGGMADRGYTF
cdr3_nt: TGTGCCAGCAGGAATGGTGGTATGGCTGATCGGGGCTACACCTTC

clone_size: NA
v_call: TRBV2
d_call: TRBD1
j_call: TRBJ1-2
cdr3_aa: CASSDLRGTGTYGYTF
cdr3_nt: TGTGCCAGCAGTGACTTAAGGGGGACAGGGACCTATGGCTACACCTTC

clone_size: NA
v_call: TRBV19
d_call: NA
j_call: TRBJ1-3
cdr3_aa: CASGGDLNSGNTIYF
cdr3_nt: TGTGCCAGTGGGGGAGACCTCAACTCTGGAAACACCATATATTTT

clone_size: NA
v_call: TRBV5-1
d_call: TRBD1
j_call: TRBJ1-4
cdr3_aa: CASSLQGVNEKLFF
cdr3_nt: TGCGCCAGCAGCTTACAGGGGGTCAATGAAAAACTGTTTTTT

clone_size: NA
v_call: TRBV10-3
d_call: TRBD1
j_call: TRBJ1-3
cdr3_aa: CASRQGSSGNTIYF
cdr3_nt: TGTGCCTCCCGACAGGGGTCTTCTGGAAACACCATATATTTT

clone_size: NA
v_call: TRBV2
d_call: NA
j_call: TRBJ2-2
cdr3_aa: CARRGPGELFF
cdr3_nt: TGTGCCAGGAGGGGCCCCGGGGAGCTGTTTTTT

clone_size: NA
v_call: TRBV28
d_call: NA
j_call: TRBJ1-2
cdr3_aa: CASSLVGFPRTYGYTF
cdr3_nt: TGTGCCAGCAGTTTGGTAGGTTTCCCGAGGACCTATGGCTACACCTTC

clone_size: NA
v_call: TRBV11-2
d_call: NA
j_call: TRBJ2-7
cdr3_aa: CASSPRTRYEQYF
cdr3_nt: TGTGCCAGCAGCCCCCGGACAAGATACGAGCAGTACTTC

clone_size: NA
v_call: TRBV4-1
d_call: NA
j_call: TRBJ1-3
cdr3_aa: CASSQDGTGGNTIYF
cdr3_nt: TGCGCCAGCAGCCAAGATGGGACTGGGGGAAACACCATATATTTT

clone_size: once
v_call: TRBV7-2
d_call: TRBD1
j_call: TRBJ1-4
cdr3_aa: CASSLQGADEKLFF
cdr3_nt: TGTGCCAGCAGCTTACAGGGGGCTGACGAAAAACTGTTTTTT

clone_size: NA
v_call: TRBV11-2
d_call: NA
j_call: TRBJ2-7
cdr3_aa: CASSPFSARRVQYF
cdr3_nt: TGTGCCAGCAGTCCCTTTTCGGCGCGGCGGGTGCAGTACTTC

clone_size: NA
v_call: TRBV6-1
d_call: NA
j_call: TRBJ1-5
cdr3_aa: CASRWGQSNQPQHF
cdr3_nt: TGTGCCAGCAGGTGGGGGCAGAGCAATCAGCCCCAGCATTTT

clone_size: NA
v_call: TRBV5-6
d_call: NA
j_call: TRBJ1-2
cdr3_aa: CAGSLWGYGYTF
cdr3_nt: TGTGCCGGCAGCTTGTGGGGCTATGGCTACACCTTC

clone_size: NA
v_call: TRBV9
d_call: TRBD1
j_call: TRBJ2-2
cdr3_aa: CASSSPPGQAKPGELFF
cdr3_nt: TGTGCCAGCAGCTCACCACCGGGACAGGCTAAACCCGGGGAGCTGTTTTTT

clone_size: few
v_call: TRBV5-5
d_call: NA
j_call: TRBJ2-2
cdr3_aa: CASSLGPNTGELFF
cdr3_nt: TGTGCCAGCAGCTTAGGACCAAACACCGGGGAGCTGTTTTTT

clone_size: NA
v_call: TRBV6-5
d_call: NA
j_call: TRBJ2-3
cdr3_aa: CATGKLVETDTQYF
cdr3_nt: TGTGCCACGGGAAAGCTGGTTGAGACAGATACGCAGTATTTT

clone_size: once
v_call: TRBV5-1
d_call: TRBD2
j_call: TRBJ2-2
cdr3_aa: CASSLAGGANTGELFF
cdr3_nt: TGCGCCAGCAGCTTAGCGGGGGGGGCGAACACCGGGGAGCTGTTTTTT

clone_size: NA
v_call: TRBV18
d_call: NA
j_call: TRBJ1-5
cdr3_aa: CASSPAMTGSVQPQHF
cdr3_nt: TGTGCCAGCTCACCAGCTATGACAGGTTCTGTTCAGCCCCAGCATTTT

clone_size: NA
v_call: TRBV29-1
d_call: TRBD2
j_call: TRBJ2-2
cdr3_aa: CSVKLRGGNTGELFF
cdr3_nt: TGCAGCGTAAAACTGCGCGGGGGAAACACCGGGGAGCTGTTTTTT

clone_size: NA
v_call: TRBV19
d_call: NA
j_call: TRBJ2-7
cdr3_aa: CASSLLGEAEQYF
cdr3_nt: TGTGCCAGTAGCCTCCTCGGGGAGGCCGAGCAGTACTTC

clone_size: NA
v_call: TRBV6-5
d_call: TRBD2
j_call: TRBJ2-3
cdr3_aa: CASSFLAGGPDTQYF
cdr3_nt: TGTGCCAGCAGTTTCCTAGCGGGGGGCCCAGATACGCAGTATTTT

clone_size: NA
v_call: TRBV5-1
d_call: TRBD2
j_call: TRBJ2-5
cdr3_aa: CASRPTAGGLETQYF
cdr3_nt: TGCGCCAGCAGACCCACTGCGGGGGGGTTGGAGACCCAGTACTTC

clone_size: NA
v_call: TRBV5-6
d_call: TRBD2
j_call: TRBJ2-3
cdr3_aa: CASSLYPSGDTDTQYF
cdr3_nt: TGTGCCAGCAGCTTGTATCCTAGCGGGGACACAGATACGCAGTATTTT

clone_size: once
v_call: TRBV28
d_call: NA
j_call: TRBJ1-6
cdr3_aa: CASSPKTAPEQNSDNSPLHF
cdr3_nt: TGTGCCAGCAGTCCTAAGACAGCCCCAGAGCAGAATTCGGATAATTCACCCCTCCACTTT

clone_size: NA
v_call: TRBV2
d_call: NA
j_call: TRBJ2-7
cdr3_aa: CASSEALGDIDEQYF
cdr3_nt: TGTGCCAGCAGTGAAGCGTTAGGAGACATCGACGAGCAGTACTTC

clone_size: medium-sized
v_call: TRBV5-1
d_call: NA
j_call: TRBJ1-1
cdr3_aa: CASSQWGGNTEAFF
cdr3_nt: TGCGCCAGCAGTCAGTGGGGGGGGAACACTGAAGCTTTCTTT

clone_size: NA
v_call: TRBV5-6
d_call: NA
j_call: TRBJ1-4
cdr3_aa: CASSLGRSTSEKLFF
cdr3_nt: TGTGCCAGCAGCTTGGGGCGCTCAACTAGTGAAAAACTGTTTTTT

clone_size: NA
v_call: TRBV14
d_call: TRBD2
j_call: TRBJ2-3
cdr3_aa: CASSQDRGSRTDTQYF
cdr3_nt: TGTGCCAGCAGCCAAGATCGCGGGAGCCGCACAGATACGCAGTATTTT

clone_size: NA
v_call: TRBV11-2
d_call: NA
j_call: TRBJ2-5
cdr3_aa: CASSLDRGTQYF
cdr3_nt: TGTGCCAGCAGCTTAGATCGGGGGACCCAGTACTTC

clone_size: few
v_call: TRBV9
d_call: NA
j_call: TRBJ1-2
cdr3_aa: CASSVEGFYGYTF
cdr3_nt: TGTGCCAGCAGCGTTGAGGGCTTCTATGGCTACACCTTC

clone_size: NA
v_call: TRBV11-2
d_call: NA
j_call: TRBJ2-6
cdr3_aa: CASSPRTVSTGANVLTF
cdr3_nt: TGTGCCAGCAGCCCCCGGACAGTATCTACAGGGGCCAACGTCCTGACTTTC

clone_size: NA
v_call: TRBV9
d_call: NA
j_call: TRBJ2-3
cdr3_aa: CASSAYTSTRHYTDTQYF
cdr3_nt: TGTGCCAGCAGCGCCTATACCTCGACTAGACACTACACAGATACGCAGTATTTT

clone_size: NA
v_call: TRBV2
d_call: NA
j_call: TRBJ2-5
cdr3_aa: CASLLGGKQYF
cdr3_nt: TGTGCCAGCCTGCTAGGGGGGAAGCAGTACTTC

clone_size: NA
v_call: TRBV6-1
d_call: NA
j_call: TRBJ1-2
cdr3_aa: CASSNLGGVVDGYTF
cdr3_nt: TGTGCCAGCAGTAACCTGGGGGGAGTCGTGGATGGCTACACCTTC

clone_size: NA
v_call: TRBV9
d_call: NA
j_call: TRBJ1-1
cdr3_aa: CASRQGMGMNTEAFF
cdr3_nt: TGTGCCAGCAGGCAGGGGATGGGGATGAACACTGAAGCTTTCTTT

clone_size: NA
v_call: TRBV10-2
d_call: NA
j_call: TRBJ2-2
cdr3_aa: CASGDGSRWTGELFF
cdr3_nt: TGCGCCAGCGGCGACGGGAGTCGGTGGACCGGGGAGCTGTTTTTT

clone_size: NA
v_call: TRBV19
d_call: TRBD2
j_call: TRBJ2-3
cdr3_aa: CASSIGSGEGTDTQYF
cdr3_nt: TGTGCCAGTAGTATCGGTAGCGGGGAAGGCACAGATACGCAGTATTTT

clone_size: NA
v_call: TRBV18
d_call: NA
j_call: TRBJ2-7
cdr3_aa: CASSPRYSPYEQYF
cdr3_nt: TGTGCCAGCTCACCAAGGTATAGCCCGTACGAGCAGTACTTC

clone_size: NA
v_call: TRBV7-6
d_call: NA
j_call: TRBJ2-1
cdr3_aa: CASSRDVSYNEQFF
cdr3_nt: TGTGCCAGCAGCCGCGATGTATCGTACAATGAGCAGTTCTTC

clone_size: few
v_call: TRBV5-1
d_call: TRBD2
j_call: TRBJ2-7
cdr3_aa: CASSSSGGAHEQYF
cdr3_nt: TGCGCCAGCAGCTCTAGCGGGGGGGCCCACGAGCAGTACTTC

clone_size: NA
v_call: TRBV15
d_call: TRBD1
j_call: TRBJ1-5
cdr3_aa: CATSGWTGDQPQHF
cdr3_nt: TGTGCCACCAGCGGCTGGACAGGAGATCAGCCCCAGCATTTT

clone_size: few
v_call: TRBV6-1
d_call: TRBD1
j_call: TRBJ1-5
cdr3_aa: CASIGQADNQPQHF
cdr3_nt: TGTGCCAGCATCGGACAGGCCGACAATCAGCCCCAGCATTTT

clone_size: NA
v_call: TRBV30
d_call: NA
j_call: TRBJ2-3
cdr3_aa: CAWVLTADTQYF
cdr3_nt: TGTGCCTGGGTCCTCACGGCGGATACGCAGTATTTT